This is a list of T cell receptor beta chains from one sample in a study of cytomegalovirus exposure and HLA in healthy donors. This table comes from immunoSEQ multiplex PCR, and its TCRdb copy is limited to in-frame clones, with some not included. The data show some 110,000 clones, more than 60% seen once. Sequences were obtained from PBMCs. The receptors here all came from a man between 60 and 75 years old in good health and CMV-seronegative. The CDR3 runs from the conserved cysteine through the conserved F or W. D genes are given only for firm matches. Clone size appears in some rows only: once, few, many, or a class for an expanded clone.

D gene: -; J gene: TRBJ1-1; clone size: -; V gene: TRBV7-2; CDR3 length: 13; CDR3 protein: CASSLTDQGEAFF; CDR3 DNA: TGTGCCAGCAGCTTAACAGACCAGGGCGAAGCTTTCTTT
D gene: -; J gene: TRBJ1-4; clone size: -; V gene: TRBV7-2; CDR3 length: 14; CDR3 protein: CASSTRAGNEKLFF; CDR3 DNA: TGTGCCAGCAGCACTAGAGCCGGGAATGAAAAACTGTTTTTT
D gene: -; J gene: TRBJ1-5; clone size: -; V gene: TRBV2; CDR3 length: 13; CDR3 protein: CASRGDSNQPQHF; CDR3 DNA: TGTGCCAGCCGGGGGGATAGCAATCAGCCCCAGCATTTT
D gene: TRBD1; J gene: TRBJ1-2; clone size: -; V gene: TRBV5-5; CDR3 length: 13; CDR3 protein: CASSLQGAYGYTF; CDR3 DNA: TGTGCCAGCAGCTTACAGGGGGCCTATGGCTACACCTTC
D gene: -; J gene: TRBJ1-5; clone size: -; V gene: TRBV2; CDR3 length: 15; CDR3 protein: CASGGGGARNQPQHF; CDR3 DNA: TGTGCCAGCGGGGGGGGAGGAGCCCGCAATCAGCCCCAGCATTTT
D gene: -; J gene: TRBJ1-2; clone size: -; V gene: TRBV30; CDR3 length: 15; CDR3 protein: CAWSVLEGAGYGYTF; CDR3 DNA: TGTGCCTGGAGTGTACTGGAGGGCGCGGGCTATGGCTACACCTTC
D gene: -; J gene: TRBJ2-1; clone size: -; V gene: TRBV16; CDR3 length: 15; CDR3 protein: CASSQWDSSSNEQFF; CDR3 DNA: TGTGCCAGCAGCCAATGGGACTCCTCTTCCAATGAGCAGTTCTTC
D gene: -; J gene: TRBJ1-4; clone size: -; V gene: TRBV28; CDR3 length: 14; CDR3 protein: CASSLFGLNEKLFF; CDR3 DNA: TGTGCCAGCAGTTTATTTGGGCTGAATGAAAAACTGTTTTTT
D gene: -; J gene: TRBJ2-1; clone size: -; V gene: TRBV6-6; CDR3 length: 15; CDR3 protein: CASRQGQPGNNEQFF; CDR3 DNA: TGTGCCAGCAGGCAAGGACAGCCGGGCAACAATGAGCAGTTCTTC
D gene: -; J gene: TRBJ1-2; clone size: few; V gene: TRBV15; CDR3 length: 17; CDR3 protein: CATSRGVQGGFNYGYTF; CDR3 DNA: TGTGCCACCAGCAGAGGTGTACAGGGCGGGTTTAACTATGGCTACACCTTC
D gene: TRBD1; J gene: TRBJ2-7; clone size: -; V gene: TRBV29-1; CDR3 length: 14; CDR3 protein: CSVRTGGAGLEQYF; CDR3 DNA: TGCAGCGTAAGGACAGGGGGCGCCGGGCTCGAGCAGTACTTC
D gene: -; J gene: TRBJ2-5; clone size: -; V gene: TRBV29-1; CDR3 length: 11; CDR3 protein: CSVGVRETQYF; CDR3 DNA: TGCAGCGTTGGAGTACGGGAGACCCAGTACTTC
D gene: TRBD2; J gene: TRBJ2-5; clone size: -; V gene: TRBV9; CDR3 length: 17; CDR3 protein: CASSVDRSGGAFSPQYF; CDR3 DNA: TGTGCCAGCAGCGTAGATAGGAGCGGGGGGGCCTTCTCTCCCCAGTACTTC
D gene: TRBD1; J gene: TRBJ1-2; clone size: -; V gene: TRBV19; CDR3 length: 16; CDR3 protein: CASSVIRTGGTYGYTF; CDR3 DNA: TGTGCCAGTAGTGTAATAAGGACAGGGGGAACCTATGGCTACACCTTC
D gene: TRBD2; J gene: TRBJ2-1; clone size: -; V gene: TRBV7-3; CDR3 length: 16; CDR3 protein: CASSSLAGVSYNEQFF; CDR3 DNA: TGTGCCAGCAGCTCGCTAGCGGGGGTATCCTACAATGAGCAGTTCTTC
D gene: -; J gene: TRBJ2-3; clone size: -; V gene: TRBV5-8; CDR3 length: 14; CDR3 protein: CASRYSLWTDTQYF; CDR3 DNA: TGTGCCAGCAGGTACAGTCTTTGGACAGATACGCAGTATTTT
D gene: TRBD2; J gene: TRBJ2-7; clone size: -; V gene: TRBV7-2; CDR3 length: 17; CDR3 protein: CASSFGAGGPISYEQYF; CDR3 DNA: TGTGCCAGCAGCTTTGGAGCGGGGGGGCCGATCTCCTACGAGCAGTACTTC
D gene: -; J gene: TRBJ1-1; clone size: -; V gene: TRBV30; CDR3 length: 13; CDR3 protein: CAWSVLGNTEAFF; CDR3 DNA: TGTGCCTGGAGTGTACTTGGGAACACTGAAGCTTTCTTT
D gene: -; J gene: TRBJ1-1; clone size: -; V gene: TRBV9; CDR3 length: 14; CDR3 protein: CASSVQDHNTEAFF; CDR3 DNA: TGTGCCAGCAGCGTCCAGGATCATAACACTGAAGCTTTCTTT
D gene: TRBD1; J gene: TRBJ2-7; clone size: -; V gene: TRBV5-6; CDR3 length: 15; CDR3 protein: CASSFLDRAANEQYF; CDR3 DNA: TGTGCCAGCAGCTTTCTGGACAGGGCGGCCAACGAGCAGTACTTC
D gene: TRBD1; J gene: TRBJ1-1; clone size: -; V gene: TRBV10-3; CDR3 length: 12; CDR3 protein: CAIRTGAAEAFF; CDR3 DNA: TGTGCCATCAGGACAGGGGCTGCTGAAGCTTTCTTT
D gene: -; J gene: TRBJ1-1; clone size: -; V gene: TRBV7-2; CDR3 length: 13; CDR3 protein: CASSLAGGSQAFF; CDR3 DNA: TGTGCCAGCAGCTTAGCGGGTGGGAGTCAAGCTTTCTTT
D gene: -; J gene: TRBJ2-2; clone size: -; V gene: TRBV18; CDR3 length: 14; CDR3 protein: CASSPNSLTGELFF; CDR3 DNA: TGTGCCAGCTCACCCAACAGTCTCACCGGGGAGCTGTTTTTT
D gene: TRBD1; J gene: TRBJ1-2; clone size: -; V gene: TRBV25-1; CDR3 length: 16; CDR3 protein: CASSGSRTGLMDGYTF; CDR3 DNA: TGTGCCAGCAGTGGCTCGAGGACAGGGTTGATGGATGGCTACACCTTC